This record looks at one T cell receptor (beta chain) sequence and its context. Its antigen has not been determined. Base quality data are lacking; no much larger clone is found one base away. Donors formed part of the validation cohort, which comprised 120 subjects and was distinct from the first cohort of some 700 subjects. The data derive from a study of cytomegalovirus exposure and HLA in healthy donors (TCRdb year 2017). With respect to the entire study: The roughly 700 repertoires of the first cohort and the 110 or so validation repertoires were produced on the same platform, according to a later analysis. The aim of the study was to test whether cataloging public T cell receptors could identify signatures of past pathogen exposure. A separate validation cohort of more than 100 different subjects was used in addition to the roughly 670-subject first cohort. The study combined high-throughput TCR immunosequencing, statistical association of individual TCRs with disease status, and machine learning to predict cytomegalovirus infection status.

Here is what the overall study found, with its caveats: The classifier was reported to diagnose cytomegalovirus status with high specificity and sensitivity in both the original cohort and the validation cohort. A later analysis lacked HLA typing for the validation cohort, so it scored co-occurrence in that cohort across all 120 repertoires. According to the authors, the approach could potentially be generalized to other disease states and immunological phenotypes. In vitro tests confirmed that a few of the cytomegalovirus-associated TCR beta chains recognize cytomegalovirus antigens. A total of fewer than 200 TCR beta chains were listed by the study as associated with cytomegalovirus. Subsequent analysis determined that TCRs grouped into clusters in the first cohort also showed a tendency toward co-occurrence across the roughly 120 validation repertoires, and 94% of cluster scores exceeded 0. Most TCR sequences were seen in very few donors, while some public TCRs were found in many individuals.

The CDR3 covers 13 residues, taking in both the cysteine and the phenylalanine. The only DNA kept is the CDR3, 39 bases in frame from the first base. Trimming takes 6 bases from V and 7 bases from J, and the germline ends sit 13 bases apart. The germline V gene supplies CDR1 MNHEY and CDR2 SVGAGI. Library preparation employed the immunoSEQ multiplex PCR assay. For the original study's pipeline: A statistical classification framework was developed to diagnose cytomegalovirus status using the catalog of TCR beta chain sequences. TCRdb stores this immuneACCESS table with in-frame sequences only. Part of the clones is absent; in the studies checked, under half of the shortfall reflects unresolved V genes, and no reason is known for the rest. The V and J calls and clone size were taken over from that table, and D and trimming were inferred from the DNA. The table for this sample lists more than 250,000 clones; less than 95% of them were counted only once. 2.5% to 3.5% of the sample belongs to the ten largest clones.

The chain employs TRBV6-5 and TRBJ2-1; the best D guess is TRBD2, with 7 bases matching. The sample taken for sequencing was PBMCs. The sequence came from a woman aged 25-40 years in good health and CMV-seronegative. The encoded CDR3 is CASSWGGRNEQFF. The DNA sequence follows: TGTGCCAGCAGCTGGGGGGGGCGGAATGAGCAGTTCTTC.